This T cell receptor beta chain came from a study of shared clonotypes between healthy human individuals. This table comes from immunoSEQ multiplex PCR, and its TCRdb copy is limited to in-frame clones, with some not included. The sample records 2.3 million or so clones, over 90% being singletons. About this clone: Antigen specificity is unknown.

The investigators split CD4+ cells into a CD45RA+ naive subset and a CD45RA-negative memory subset. Study-level results: Apart from blood, nothing was sampled; tissue repertoires likely differ.

CDR1 is SQVTM, CDR2 ANQGSEA, per germline. There are 15 residues in the CDR3. V lost 4 bases to trimming and J lost 0 bases, with 15 bases between them. Sequenced material: naive CD4+ T cells from PBMCs. Subset meaning: CD45RA+ positively selected. The chain joins TRBV29-1 to TRBJ1-1; possibly TRBD1 for D (5 bases). This receptor was taken from a man aged 18-30 years in good health. Some clones in this sample may be carry-over from other donors' samples. The CDR3 DNA follows: TGCAGCGTTGGGGCTGGATGGGGGATGAACACTGAAGCTTTCTTT. Translation gives CSVGAGWGMNTEAFF.